Presented here are 17 T cell receptor beta chains from one specimen sequenced in a study of monozygotic twins with inflammatory bowel disease. With the 5' RACE reads reprocessed, TCRdb shows one record per CDR3 protein and no DNA. Here the sample table reports 70,000 to 95,000 distinct CDR3 sequences. The sample consisted of blood. These receptors all come from a human donor with ulcerative colitis or Crohn's disease, or a healthy co-twin of an affected twin (not recorded which).

V is TRBV12-3 or TRBV12-4 and J is TRBJ2-2; TCRdb returns TRBD1, unconfirmable since there is no DNA. This CDR3 comprises 16 residues. CDR3 loop: CASTLSGTGNTGELFF.

J is TRBJ2-2 and V is TRBV11-2; TCRdb lists TRBD1, though no DNA is available to test this call. This CDR3 comprises 15 residues. Germline CDR1 and CDR2: SGHAT and FQNNGV. This CDR3 is CASSLGRVNTGELFF.

The chain combines TRBV5-4 with TRBJ2-5; TCRdb outputs TRBD1, but without DNA this stays unchecked. Germline V gene sequence: CDR1 SGHNT, CDR2 YYREEE (reference sequence). This CDR3 comprises 14 residues. The CDR3 loop is CASSYGAGVETQYF.

The V and J genes are TRBV29-1 and TRBJ2-1; TCRdb picks TRBD1, but there is no DNA to check that call. CDR3 length: 15 amino acids. Germline CDR1 SQVTM, CDR2 ANQGSEA. CDR3 amino acids: CSVRQDPVSGNEQFF.

This chain connects TRBV6-2 or TRBV6-3 to TRBJ1-5; TCRdb's D call, TRBD1, is unchecked because there is no DNA. The CDR3 has 13 residues. Looked up from germline, CDR1 is MNHEY and CDR2 is SVGEGT. This CDR3 reads CASSRTGLQPQHF.

The chain carries TRBV5-4 and TRBJ2-1; TCRdb lists TRBD1, though no DNA is available to test this call. CDR1 and CDR2 from the germline V gene are SGHNT and YYREEE (reference sequence). The CDR3 is 14 residues long. CDR3 residues: CASSTGQGANEQFF.

This sequence joins TRBV10-3 and TRBJ1-2. CDR3 length: 11 amino acids. Germline CDR1 reads ENHRY; CDR2 reads SYGVKD. This chain's CDR3 is CAISESMGYTF.

V gene TRBV5-1 combines with J gene TRBJ2-3. There are 14 residues in the CDR3. Per the germline V gene, CDR1 is SGHRS and CDR2 is YFSETQ. The CDR3 loop reads CASRDGFYTDTQYF.

V and J are TRBV12-3 or TRBV12-4 and TRBJ2-1. The CDR3 is 13 residues long. CDR3 protein: CASSQNRWNEQFF.

The V and J genes are TRBV4-2 and TRBJ1-5; TCRdb gives TRBD1 as the D gene, but with no DNA this cannot be confirmed. Germline V gives CDR1 LGHNA, CDR2 YNFKEQ. The CDR3 contains 12 residues. The chain's CDR3 is CASSQDGGAQHF.

The J gene is TRBJ1-2, the V gene TRBV18. The CDR3 is 14 amino acids. From germline, CDR1 is KGHSH and CDR2 LQKENI. The CDR3 here is CASSPIQESYGYTF.

The V and J genes are TRBV5-1 and TRBJ1-1; the D call of TRBD1 rests on TCRdb alone, since no DNA is present to check it. Germline CDR1 is SGHRS and CDR2 is YFSETQ. This CDR3 region has 14 residues. This CDR3 is CASSSLGEDRRAFF.

The CDR3 spells CSAGPGRRETQYF. This chain links TRBV20-1 with TRBJ2-5; TCRdb gives TRBD2 as the D gene, but with no DNA this cannot be confirmed. Per germline, CDR1 DFQATT and CDR2 SNEGSKA (reference sequence). This CDR3 is 13 amino acids long.

The chain recombines TRBV24-1 with TRBJ2-2; TCRdb returns TRBD1, unconfirmable since there is no DNA. This CDR3 region has 14 residues. Germline CDR1 and CDR2: KGHDR and SFDVKD. The CDR3 sequence: CATSWGGGTGELFF.

The chain combines TRBV20-1 with TRBJ1-5. The CDR3 consists of 13 residues. Per germline, CDR1 DFQATT and CDR2 SNEGSKA (reference sequence). The chain's CDR3 is CSAYSQGNQPQHF.

The rearrangement links TRBV7-9 to TRBJ1-3. Germline loops: CDR1 SEHNR, CDR2 FQNEAQ (reference sequence). This CDR3 comprises 14 residues. CDR3 amino acids: CASGSFNSGNTIYF.

V is TRBV12-3 or TRBV12-4 and J is TRBJ2-1; no DNA is available, so the TRBD1 call from TCRdb remains unchecked. CDR3 size: 17 residues. CDR3: CASSRTGTASKYNEQFF.